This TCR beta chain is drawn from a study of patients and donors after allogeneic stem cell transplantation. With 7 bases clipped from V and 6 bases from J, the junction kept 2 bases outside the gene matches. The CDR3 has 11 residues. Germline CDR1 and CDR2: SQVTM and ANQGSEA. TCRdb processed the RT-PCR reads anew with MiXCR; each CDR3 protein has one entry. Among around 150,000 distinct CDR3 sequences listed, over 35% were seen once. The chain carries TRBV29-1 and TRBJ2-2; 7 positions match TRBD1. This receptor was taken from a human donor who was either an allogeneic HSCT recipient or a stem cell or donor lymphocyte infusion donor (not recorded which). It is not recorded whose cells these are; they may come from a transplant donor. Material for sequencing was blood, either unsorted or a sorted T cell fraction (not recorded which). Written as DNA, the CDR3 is TGCAGCGCAACAGGGGCCGGGGAGCTGTTTTTT. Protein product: CSATGAGELFF.